This is a list of T cell receptor beta chains from one sample in a study of blood T cell repertoires in COVID-19. The table came from immunoSEQ multiplex PCR; TCRdb's copy has only in-frame clones and leaves some out. The repertoire holds around 50,000 clones, approximately 88% seen once, with around 53% in the top ten. Source material: peripheral blood. The source is a man between 65 and 85 years old with acute or convalescent COVID-19. Each CDR3 is given with its conserved first and last residue. A D gene is named only where the DNA matches it firmly. Clone sizes are given selectively: once, few, many, or a class where the clone is expanded.

NA | TRBJ2-5 | TRBV7-8 | NA | CASSPGGLYQETQYF | TGTGCCAGCAGCCCCGGGGGTCTTTACCAAGAGACCCAGTACTTC
NA | TRBJ2-5 | TRBV18 | NA | CASSLGAQETQYF | TGTGCCAGCTCGCTCGGAGCACAAGAGACCCAGTACTTC
NA | TRBJ1-2 | TRBV7-9 | TRBD1 | CASSGQGSGGYTF | TGTGCCAGCAGCGGACAGGGTTCTGGTGGCTACACCTTC
NA | TRBJ2-1 | TRBV5-1 | TRBD2 | CASSLRERESEQFF | TGCGCCAGCAGCTTAAGGGAGCGGGAGAGTGAGCAGTTCTTC
NA | TRBJ2-5 | TRBV6-5 | TRBD1 | CASSLLRDRARETQYF | TGTGCCAGCAGTTTGCTTCGGGACAGGGCTCGTGAGACCCAGTACTTC
NA | TRBJ1-4 | TRBV5-4 | TRBD1 | CASSSRQGRDEKLFF | TGTGCCAGCAGCTCAAGACAGGGGAGGGATGAAAAACTGTTTTTT
once | TRBJ1-1 | TRBV6-5 | NA | CASSYYGSGTEAFF | TGTGCCAGCAGTTATTACGGGAGTGGGACTGAAGCTTTCTTT
NA | TRBJ1-3 | TRBV18 | NA | CASSPSPGFSGNTIYF | TGTGCCAGCTCACCATCCCCAGGTTTCTCTGGAAACACCATATATTTT
NA | TRBJ1-2 | TRBV6-2/TRBV6-3 | TRBD1 | CASSPDRANYGYTF | TGTGCCAGCAGCCCCGACAGGGCTAACTATGGCTACACCTTC
NA | TRBJ2-3 | TRBV5-4 | NA | CASSLDSLVADTQYF | TGTGCCAGCAGCTTGGATTCTCTAGTAGCAGATACGCAGTATTTT
NA | TRBJ1-2 | TRBV6-1 | TRBD1 | CASREDRVDGGYTF | TGTGCCAGCAGGGAAGACAGGGTGGATGGTGGCTACACCTTC
NA | TRBJ2-3 | TRBV7-2 | NA | CASSTGPGTDTQYF | TGTGCCAGCAGCACCGGGCCAGGGACAGATACGCAGTATTTT
NA | TRBJ1-5 | TRBV21-1 | NA | CASSDDRDRNQPQHF | TGTGCCAGCAGCGACGACAGGGATCGGAATCAGCCCCAGCATTTT
many | TRBJ2-7 | TRBV29-1 | TRBD2 | CSVPRGGDPHEQYF | TGCAGCGTTCCTCGGGGGGGAGACCCACACGAGCAGTACTTC
NA | TRBJ2-5 | TRBV6-5 | NA | CASSYRGAGGETQYF | TGTGCCAGCAGTTACCGAGGGGCAGGAGGGGAGACCCAGTACTTC
NA | TRBJ1-2 | TRBV7-2 | TRBD1 | CASSPGGGYGYTF | TGTGCCAGCAGTCCAGGGGGCGGCTATGGCTACACCTTC
NA | TRBJ1-1 | TRBV7-9 | NA | CASPSMDSENTEAFF | TGTGCCAGCCCCAGCATGGACTCCGAGAACACTGAAGCTTTCTTT
NA | TRBJ1-1 | TRBV19 | NA | CASSIEGARTEAFF | TGTGCCAGTAGTATAGAAGGGGCGCGCACTGAAGCTTTCTTT
NA | TRBJ2-5 | TRBV19 | TRBD1 | CASSIGTGHETQYF | TGTGCCAGTAGTATAGGGACAGGACACGAGACCCAGTACTTC
NA | TRBJ2-2 | TRBV13 | NA | CASSFRGPGTGELFF | TGTGCCAGCAGCTTTAGAGGACCGGGAACCGGGGAGCTGTTTTTT
NA | TRBJ2-7 | TRBV14 | TRBD1 | CASSPRGLGNYEQYF | TGTGCCAGCAGCCCCAGGGGGCTGGGAAACTACGAGCAGTACTTC
NA | TRBJ2-1 | TRBV4-3 | NA | CASSQVLGGGEQFF | TGCGCCAGCAGCCAAGTGTTAGGGGGTGGGGAGCAGTTCTTC
NA | TRBJ1-4 | TRBV4-2 | NA | CASSPGDGSSRELFF | TGTGCCAGCAGTCCGGGAGACGGGAGTTCGAGGGAACTGTTTTTT
once | TRBJ2-1 | TRBV29-1 | NA | CSVRVSGEQFF | TGCAGCGTTCGAGTAAGTGGTGAGCAGTTCTTC
once | TRBJ1-1 | TRBV19 | TRBD1 | CASSELWTGGAGDAEAFF | TGTGCCAGTAGCGAACTTTGGACAGGGGGCGCCGGGGATGCTGAAGCTTTCTTT
NA | TRBJ2-1 | TRBV5-1 | TRBD2 | CASSWNQRGNNEQFF | TGCGCCAGCAGCTGGAACCAGCGGGGGAACAATGAGCAGTTCTTC
NA | TRBJ2-5 | TRBV19 | NA | CASSISSGAETQYF | TGTGCCAGTAGTATAAGTTCAGGGGCAGAGACCCAGTACTTC
few | TRBJ2-7 | TRBV10-3 | TRBD1 | CAISGTGNEQYF | TGTGCCATCAGTGGGACAGGGAATGAGCAGTACTTC
NA | TRBJ1-1 | TRBV18 | NA | CASSDGLNTEAFF | TGTGCCAGCTCCGATGGGCTGAACACTGAAGCTTTCTTT
once | TRBJ1-2 | TRBV28 | TRBD1 | CASSPATGGYGYTF | TGTGCCAGCAGTCCCGCGACAGGGGGCTATGGCTACACCTTC
NA | TRBJ2-7 | TRBV6-2/TRBV6-3 | NA | CASSRTELYEQYF | TGTGCCAGCAGTAGGACAGAGCTCTACGAGCAGTACTTC
NA | TRBJ1-2 | TRBV5-5 | TRBD1 | CASSPQGALYGYTF | TGTGCCAGCAGCCCTCAGGGGGCGCTCTATGGCTACACCTTC
NA | TRBJ2-2 | TRBV4-3 | TRBD2 | CASSQGTSENTGELFF | TGCGCCAGCAGCCAAGGGACTAGCGAGAACACCGGGGAGCTGTTTTTT
NA | TRBJ2-2 | TRBV7-8 | NA | CASSLFGGANTGELFF | TGTGCCAGCAGCTTATTCGGCGGGGCGAACACCGGGGAGCTGTTTTTT
once | TRBJ2-2 | TRBV7-9 | NA | CASSLLATNTGELFF | TGTGCCAGCAGCTTACTAGCGACGAACACCGGGGAGCTGTTTTTT
NA | TRBJ1-1 | TRBV12-3/TRBV12-4 | NA | CASSRGVAEAFF | TGTGCCAGCAGTCGGGGGGTCGCTGAAGCTTTCTTT
NA | TRBJ2-7 | TRBV30 | NA | CAWDISYEQYF | TGTGCCTGGGACATATCCTACGAGCAGTACTTC
NA | TRBJ2-7 | TRBV5-1 | NA | CASSLNWGPYEQYF | TGCGCCAGCAGCTTGAATTGGGGCCCCTACGAGCAGTACTTC
NA | TRBJ2-1 | TRBV4-3 | NA | CASSQEGQSSYNEQFF | TGCGCCAGCAGCCAAGAGGGGCAAAGCTCCTACAATGAGCAGTTCTTC
NA | TRBJ1-4 | TRBV7-2 | NA | CASSLVARSNEKLFF | TGTGCCAGCAGCTTAGTCGCCCGGTCGAATGAAAAACTGTTTTTT
NA | TRBJ1-2 | TRBV3-1/TRBV3-2 | NA | CASSRYSQGTGGYTF | TGTGCCAGCAGCCGTTATTCGCAGGGTACTGGCGGCTACACCTTC
few | TRBJ1-1 | TRBV5-1 | NA | CASSLSTGTRTEAFF | TGCGCCAGCAGCTTGTCCACAGGGACCAGGACTGAAGCTTTCTTT